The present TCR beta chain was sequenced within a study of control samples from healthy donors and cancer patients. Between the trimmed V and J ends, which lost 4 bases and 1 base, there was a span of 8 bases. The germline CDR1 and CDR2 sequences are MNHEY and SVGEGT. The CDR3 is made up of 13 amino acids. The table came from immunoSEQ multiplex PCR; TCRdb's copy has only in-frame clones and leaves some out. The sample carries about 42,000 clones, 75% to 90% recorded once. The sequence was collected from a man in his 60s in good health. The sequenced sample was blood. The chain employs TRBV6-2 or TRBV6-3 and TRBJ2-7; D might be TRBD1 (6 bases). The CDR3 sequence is CASSSDSSYEQYF. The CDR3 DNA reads TGTGCCAGCAGTTCGGACAGTTCCTACGAGCAGTACTTC.